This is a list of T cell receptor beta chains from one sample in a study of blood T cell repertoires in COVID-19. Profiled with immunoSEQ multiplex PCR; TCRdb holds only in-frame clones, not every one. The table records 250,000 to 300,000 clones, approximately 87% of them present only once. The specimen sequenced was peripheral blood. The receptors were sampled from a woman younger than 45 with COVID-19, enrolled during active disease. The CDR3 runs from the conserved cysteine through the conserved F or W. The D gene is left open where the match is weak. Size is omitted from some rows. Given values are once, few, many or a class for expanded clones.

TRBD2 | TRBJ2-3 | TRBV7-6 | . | CASSRAPTSGGTDTQYF | TGTGCCAGCAGCCGCGCTCCCACTAGCGGGGGCACAGATACGCAGTATTTT
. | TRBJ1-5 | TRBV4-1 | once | CASSRRGGQPQHF | TGCGCCAGCAGCCGCAGAGGGGGTCAGCCCCAGCATTTT
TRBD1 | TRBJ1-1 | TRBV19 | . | CASSRTGGDTEAFF | TGTGCCAGTAGTCGGACAGGGGGGGACACTGAAGCTTTCTTT
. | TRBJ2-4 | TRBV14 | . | CASSRDSLAKNIQYF | TGTGCCAGCAGCCGGGACTCCCTAGCCAAAAACATTCAGTACTTC
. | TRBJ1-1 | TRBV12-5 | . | CASGRNTEAFF | TGTGCTAGTGGTCGGAACACTGAAGCTTTCTTT
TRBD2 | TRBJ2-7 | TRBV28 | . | CASSRLAGDFFDEQYF | TGTGCCAGCAGTAGACTAGCGGGGGATTTTTTTGACGAGCAGTACTTC
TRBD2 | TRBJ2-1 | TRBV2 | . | CASSEALWLAGNNEQFF | TGTGCCAGCAGTGAAGCGCTTTGGCTAGCGGGGAACAATGAGCAGTTCTTC
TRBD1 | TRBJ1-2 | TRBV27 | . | CASSKPGQGLNGYTF | TGTGCCAGCAGTAAGCCGGGACAGGGGCTTAATGGCTACACCTTC
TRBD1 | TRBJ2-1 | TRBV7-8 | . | CASSLRQGSYNEQFF | TGTGCCAGCAGCTTAAGACAGGGTTCCTACAATGAGCAGTTCTTC
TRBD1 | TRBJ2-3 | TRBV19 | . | CASRPGQGTDTQYF | TGTGCCAGTAGACCGGGACAGGGAACAGATACGCAGTATTTT
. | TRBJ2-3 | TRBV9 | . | CASSVPTASTRDTDTQYF | TGTGCCAGCAGCGTTCCCACGGCTAGCACACGGGACACAGATACGCAGTATTTT
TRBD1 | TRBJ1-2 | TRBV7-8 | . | CASSLSLPGQGLANYGYTF | TGTGCCAGCAGCTTATCCCTTCCGGGACAGGGCCTAGCTAACTATGGCTACACCTTC
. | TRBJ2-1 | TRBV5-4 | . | CASRILGGEYNEQFF | TGTGCCAGCAGGATACTAGGGGGAGAATACAATGAGCAGTTCTTC
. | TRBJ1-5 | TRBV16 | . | CASSQWSPGNQPQHF | TGTGCCAGCAGCCAATGGTCCCCGGGGAATCAGCCCCAGCATTTT
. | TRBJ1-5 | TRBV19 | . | CASSIFSRNQPQHF | TGTGCCAGTAGTATTTTCTCCAGAAATCAGCCCCAGCATTTT
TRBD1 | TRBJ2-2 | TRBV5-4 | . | CATQGAYTGELFF | TGTGCCACACAGGGGGCGTACACCGGGGAGCTGTTTTTT
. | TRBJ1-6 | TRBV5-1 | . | CASSWDKPKDNSPLHF | TGCGCCAGCAGCTGGGACAAGCCCAAGGATAATTCACCCCTCCACTTT
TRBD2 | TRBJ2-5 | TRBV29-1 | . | CSVAGGDETQYF | TGCAGCGTCGCGGGGGGTGACGAGACCCAGTACTTC
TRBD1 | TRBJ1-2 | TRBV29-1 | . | CSVVLDGGQINYGYTF | TGCAGCGTTGTCCTGGACGGGGGACAGATTAACTATGGCTACACCTTC
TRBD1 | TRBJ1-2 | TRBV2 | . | CASTRGQGISYGYTF | TGTGCCAGCACCAGAGGACAGGGAATCTCCTATGGCTACACCTTC
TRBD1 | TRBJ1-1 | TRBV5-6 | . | CASSLRGGRNTEAFF | TGTGCCAGCAGCTTACGAGGGGGCAGGAACACTGAAGCTTTCTTT
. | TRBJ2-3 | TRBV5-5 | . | CASSFFGDTQYF | TGTGCCAGCAGCTTTTTTGGAGACACGCAGTATTTT
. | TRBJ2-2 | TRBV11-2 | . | CASSLGSYTGELFF | TGTGCCAGCAGCTTGGGCAGTTATACCGGGGAGCTGTTTTTT
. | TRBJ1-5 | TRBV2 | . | CASSATDNQPQHF | TGTGCCAGCAGTGCGACAGACAATCAGCCCCAGCATTTT
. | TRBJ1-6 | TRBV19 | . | CASRSSYNSPLHF | TGTGCCAGTCGCAGCTCCTATAATTCACCCCTCCACTTT
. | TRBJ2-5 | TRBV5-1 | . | CASTPRGRSETQYF | TGCGCCAGCACCCCCAGGGGAAGGTCGGAGACCCAGTACTTC
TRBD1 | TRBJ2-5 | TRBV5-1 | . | CASSLVRGTAQETQYF | TGCGCCAGCAGCTTGGTCCGAGGGACAGCACAAGAGACCCAGTACTTC
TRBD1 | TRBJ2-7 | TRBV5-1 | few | CASSEQTGASYEQYF | TGCGCCAGCAGCGAACAGACAGGGGCTTCCTACGAGCAGTACTTC
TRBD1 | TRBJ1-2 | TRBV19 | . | CASSGQISDGYTF | TGTGCCAGTTCGGGACAGATCTCTGATGGCTACACCTTC
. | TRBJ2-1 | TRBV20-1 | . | CSASRARGDYNEQFF | TGCAGTGCTAGTAGGGCCCGGGGAGATTACAATGAGCAGTTCTTC
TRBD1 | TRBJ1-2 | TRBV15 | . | CATSNRQGPHYGYTF | TGTGCCACCAGCAACCGACAGGGGCCCCACTATGGCTACACCTTC
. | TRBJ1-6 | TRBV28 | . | CASRPGTTGSPLHF | TGTGCCAGCAGACCCGGGACAACGGGCTCACCCCTCCACTTT
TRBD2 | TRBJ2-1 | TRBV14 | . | CASSLLPSGLGNEQFF | TGTGCCAGCAGCCTTCTACCTTCGGGACTAGGGAATGAGCAGTTCTTC
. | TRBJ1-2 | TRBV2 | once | CARRAKAMRYTF | TGTGCCCGGCGGGCAAAAGCTATGCGCTACACCTTC
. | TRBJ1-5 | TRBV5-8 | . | CASSLHVGQYSNQPQHF | TGTGCCAGCAGCTTACACGTGGGGCAGTATAGCAATCAGCCCCAGCATTTT
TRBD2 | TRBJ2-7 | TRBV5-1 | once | CASSLTGTSGYEQYF | TGCGCCAGCAGTCTGACGGGGACTAGCGGTTACGAGCAGTACTTC
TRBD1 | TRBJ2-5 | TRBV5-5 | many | CASSQQGVQETQYF | TGTGCCAGCAGTCAACAGGGGGTCCAAGAGACCCAGTACTTC
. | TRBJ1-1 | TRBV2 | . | CASTSFLGSTEAFF | TGTGCCAGCACCTCTTTTCTCGGGTCCACTGAAGCTTTCTTT
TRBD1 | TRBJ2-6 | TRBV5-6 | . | CASSFSTGGEGGANVLTF | TGTGCCAGCAGCTTTTCGACAGGGGGCGAGGGTGGGGCCAACGTCCTGACTTTC
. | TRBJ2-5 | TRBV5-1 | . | CASSLDPREWAETQYF | TGCGCCAGCAGCTTGGACCCCAGGGAATGGGCAGAGACCCAGTACTTC
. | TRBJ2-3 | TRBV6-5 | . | CASSVSSTDTQYF | TGTGCCAGCTCGGTCTCTAGCACAGATACGCAGTATTTT
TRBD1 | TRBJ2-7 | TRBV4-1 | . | CASRRTGGRGEQYF | TGCGCCAGCAGGCGGACAGGGGGGAGGGGCGAGCAGTACTTC
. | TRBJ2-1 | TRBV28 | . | CASSLSGTLYNEQFF | TGTGCCAGCAGTCTCTCCGGGACACTCTACAATGAGCAGTTCTTC
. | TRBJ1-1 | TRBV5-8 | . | CASERRTGTKGTEAFF | TGTGCCAGCGAGAGGCGGACGGGGACTAAAGGGACTGAAGCTTTCTTT
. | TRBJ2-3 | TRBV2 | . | CASSDTYSDTQYF | TGTGCCAGCAGTGACACATATTCTGATACGCAGTATTTT
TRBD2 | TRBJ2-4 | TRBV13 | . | CASSPPRREENIQYF | TGTGCCAGCAGCCCCCCGCGGCGGGAGGAAAACATTCAGTACTTC
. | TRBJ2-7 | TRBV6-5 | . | CASSRREDSYEQYF | TGTGCCAGCAGCCGAAGGGAGGACTCCTACGAGCAGTACTTC
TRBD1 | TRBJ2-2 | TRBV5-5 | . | CASSWKTGGPGELFF | TGTGCCAGCAGCTGGAAGACAGGGGGCCCCGGGGAGCTGTTTTTT
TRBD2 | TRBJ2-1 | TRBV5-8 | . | CASSLGLAGGYNEQFF | TGTGCCAGCAGCCTGGGACTAGCGGGGGGTTACAATGAGCAGTTCTTC
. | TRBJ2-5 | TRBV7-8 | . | CASSPQETQYF | TGTGCCAGCAGCCCTCAAGAGACCCAGTACTTC
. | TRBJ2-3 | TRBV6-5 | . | CASSYPSRRDTQYF | TGTGCCAGCAGTTACCCCTCCCGCCGGGATACGCAGTATTTT
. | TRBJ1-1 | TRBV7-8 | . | CASSLAGPNTEAFF | TGTGCCAGCAGCTTAGCGGGCCCGAACACTGAAGCTTTCTTT
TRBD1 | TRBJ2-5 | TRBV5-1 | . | CASSQQGFQETQYF | TGCGCCAGCAGTCAACAGGGGTTCCAAGAGACCCAGTACTTC
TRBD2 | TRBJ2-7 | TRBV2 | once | CASSALYLGSSGDPYEQYF | TGTGCCAGCAGTGCGCTATATCTCGGCTCTAGCGGGGATCCCTACGAGCAGTACTTC
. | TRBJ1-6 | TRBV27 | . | CASIIQPPGEGSYNSPLHF | TGTGCCAGCATCATACAGCCGCCTGGTGAAGGCTCCTATAATTCACCCCTCCACTTT